This is a list of T cell receptor beta chains from one sample in a study of regulatory T cells in long-lasting Graves disease. MiXCR, applied by TCRdb to the multiplex PCR reads, yields one record per CDR3 protein. The top ten hold about 20% of the sample, which has roughly 420,000 distinct CDR3 sequences, roughly a sixth seen once. The sample was peripheral blood mononuclear cells (PBMCs), taken at new diagnosis, from a patient treated with antithyroid drugs. All receptors come from a female donor with Graves disease. Both conserved end residues are part of each CDR3. The order of the fields is clone size, J gene, D gene, V gene, CDR3 protein, CDR3 DNA. The D gene is left open where the match is weak. The size field is filled for only some rows; it gives once, few, many or a size class.

size: many; J: TRBJ2-3; D: TRBD2; V: TRBV11-2; CDR3: CASSLGLAGIDTQYF; DNA: TGTGCCAGCAGCTTAGGACTAGCGGGAATAGATACGCAGTATTTT
size: few; J: TRBJ1-4; D: TRBD1; V: TRBV7-9; CDR3: CAAWDSGASPEEKLFF; DNA: TGCGCCGCGTGGGACAGTGGTGCCAGTCCGGAAGAAAAACTGTTTTTT
size: NA; J: TRBJ2-2; D: NA; V: TRBV5-6; CDR3: CASRRGDTGELFF; DNA: TGTGCCAGCCGGAGGGGAGACACCGGGGAGCTGTTTTTT
size: NA; J: TRBJ2-7; D: NA; V: TRBV7-6; CDR3: CASSISVSSYEQYF; DNA: TGTGCCAGCAGCATCTCCGTGAGCTCCTACGAGCAGTACTTC
size: many; J: TRBJ1-2; D: TRBD1; V: TRBV5-1; CDR3: CASSLGFRQGHGYTF; DNA: TGCGCCAGCAGCTTGGGATTTAGACAGGGACATGGCTACACCTTC
size: many; J: TRBJ1-1; D: TRBD1; V: TRBV5-5; CDR3: CASSRTQGALAVTEAFF; DNA: TGTGCCAGCAGCCGAACACAGGGGGCGCTTGCAGTCACTGAAGCTTTCTTT
size: few; J: TRBJ2-3; D: TRBD2; V: TRBV28; CDR3: CASSPSAGELADTQYF; DNA: TGTGCCAGCAGCCCCTCGGCGGGAGAATTAGCAGATACGCAGTATTTT
size: many; J: TRBJ2-1; D: NA; V: TRBV7-6; CDR3: CASSWTASSYNEQFF; DNA: TGTGCCAGCAGCTGGACCGCGAGCTCCTACAATGAGCAGTTCTTC
size: many; J: TRBJ2-5; D: NA; V: TRBV28; CDR3: CASGGLSGETQYF; DNA: TGTGCCAGCGGGGGGCTCTCTGGGGAGACCCAGTACTTC
size: many; J: TRBJ2-1; D: NA; V: TRBV12-5; CDR3: CASGLVPGIEQFF; DNA: TGTGCTAGTGGTTTGGTACCGGGGATAGAGCAGTTCTTC
size: many; J: TRBJ2-7; D: NA; V: TRBV5-1; CDR3: CASSTPSGSYEQYF; DNA: TGCGCCAGCAGCACCCCCAGCGGGTCCTACGAGCAGTACTTC
size: many; J: TRBJ2-7; D: TRBD1; V: TRBV15; CDR3: CATRTGRDSYEQYF; DNA: TGTGCCACCCGGACAGGGCGGGACTCCTACGAGCAGTACTTC
size: once; J: TRBJ1-2; D: NA; V: TRBV19; CDR3: CASSAPTSQRGGYTF; DNA: TGTGCCAGTAGTGCCCCAACGTCCCAACGGGGAGGCTACACCTTC
size: many; J: TRBJ1-5; D: NA; V: TRBV2; CDR3: CASSGRGQPQHF; DNA: TGTGCCAGCAGCGGAAGGGGTCAGCCCCAGCATTTT
size: many; J: TRBJ1-6; D: NA; V: TRBV5-1; CDR3: CASSSQGWAGDSPLHF; DNA: TGCGCCAGCAGCTCCCAAGGGTGGGCAGGAGATTCACCCCTCCACTTT
size: NA; J: TRBJ1-1; D: TRBD1; V: TRBV10-3; CDR3: CAIRGDRDGGEAFF; DNA: TGTGCCATCAGAGGGGACAGGGATGGAGGTGAAGCTTTCTTT
size: many; J: TRBJ2-7; D: NA; V: TRBV11-2; CDR3: CASSPWDGRHEQYF; DNA: TGTGCCAGCAGCCCATGGGACGGCCGCCACGAGCAGTACTTC
size: NA; J: TRBJ2-1; D: NA; V: TRBV3-1; CDR3: CASSQDYGANNEQFF; DNA: TGTGCCAGCAGCCAAGATTACGGTGCAAACAATGAGCAGTTCTTC
size: many; J: TRBJ2-7; D: TRBD1; V: TRBV28; CDR3: CASSFGTGPEQYF; DNA: TGTGCCAGCAGTTTCGGGACAGGACCAGAGCAGTACTTC
size: many; J: TRBJ2-3; D: NA; V: TRBV28; CDR3: CASMKLTLGGTDTQYF; DNA: TGTGCCAGCATGAAGCTGACCCTAGGGGGCACAGATACGCAGTATTTT
size: few; J: TRBJ1-6; D: TRBD1; V: TRBV5-1; CDR3: CASSASQGAQNSPLHF; DNA: TGCGCCAGCAGCGCCTCACAGGGGGCGCAAAATTCACCCCTCCACTTT
size: many; J: TRBJ1-5; D: TRBD1; V: TRBV4-1; CDR3: CASSRDRDNQPQHF; DNA: TGCGCCAGCAGCCGCGACAGGGACAATCAGCCCCAGCATTTT
size: NA; J: TRBJ2-3; D: NA; V: TRBV30; CDR3: CAWGLEGISASSTDTQYF; DNA: TGTGCCTGGGGCCTCGAGGGGATCAGCGCCTCTAGCACAGATACGCAGTATTTT
size: many; J: TRBJ2-7; D: NA; V: TRBV7-2; CDR3: CASSSGRQGHEQYF; DNA: TGTGCCAGCAGCTCGGGACGGCAAGGCCACGAGCAGTACTTC
size: many; J: TRBJ2-3; D: TRBD2; V: TRBV20-1; CDR3: CSASVASGGVLPDTQYF; DNA: TGCAGTGCTAGTGTCGCTAGCGGGGGGGTTCTCCCAGATACGCAGTATTTT
size: NA; J: TRBJ2-7; D: NA; V: TRBV27; CDR3: CASSLAQGYYEQYF; DNA: TGTGCCAGCAGTTTAGCACAGGGTTACTACGAGCAGTACTTC
size: many; J: TRBJ2-7; D: TRBD2; V: TRBV20-1; CDR3: CSTRGGNYEQYF; DNA: TGCAGTACTCGGGGAGGGAATTACGAGCAGTACTTC
size: many; J: TRBJ2-5; D: TRBD1; V: TRBV12-3/TRBV12-4; CDR3: CASSLWTGVETQYF; DNA: TGTGCCAGCAGTCTCTGGACAGGGGTAGAGACCCAGTACTTC
size: many; J: TRBJ1-1; D: NA; V: TRBV6-4; CDR3: CASSESQGLVTEAFF; DNA: TGTGCCAGCAGTGAGTCCCAGGGGCTTGTAACTGAAGCTTTCTTT
size: NA; J: TRBJ2-3; D: NA; V: TRBV6-1; CDR3: CASSAPGDTQYF; DNA: TGTGCCAGCAGTGCTCCGGGGGATACGCAGTATTTT
size: NA; J: TRBJ1-2; D: NA; V: TRBV10-3; CDR3: CAIRLDRDYGYTF; DNA: TGTGCCATCAGACTGGACAGAGACTATGGCTACACCTTC